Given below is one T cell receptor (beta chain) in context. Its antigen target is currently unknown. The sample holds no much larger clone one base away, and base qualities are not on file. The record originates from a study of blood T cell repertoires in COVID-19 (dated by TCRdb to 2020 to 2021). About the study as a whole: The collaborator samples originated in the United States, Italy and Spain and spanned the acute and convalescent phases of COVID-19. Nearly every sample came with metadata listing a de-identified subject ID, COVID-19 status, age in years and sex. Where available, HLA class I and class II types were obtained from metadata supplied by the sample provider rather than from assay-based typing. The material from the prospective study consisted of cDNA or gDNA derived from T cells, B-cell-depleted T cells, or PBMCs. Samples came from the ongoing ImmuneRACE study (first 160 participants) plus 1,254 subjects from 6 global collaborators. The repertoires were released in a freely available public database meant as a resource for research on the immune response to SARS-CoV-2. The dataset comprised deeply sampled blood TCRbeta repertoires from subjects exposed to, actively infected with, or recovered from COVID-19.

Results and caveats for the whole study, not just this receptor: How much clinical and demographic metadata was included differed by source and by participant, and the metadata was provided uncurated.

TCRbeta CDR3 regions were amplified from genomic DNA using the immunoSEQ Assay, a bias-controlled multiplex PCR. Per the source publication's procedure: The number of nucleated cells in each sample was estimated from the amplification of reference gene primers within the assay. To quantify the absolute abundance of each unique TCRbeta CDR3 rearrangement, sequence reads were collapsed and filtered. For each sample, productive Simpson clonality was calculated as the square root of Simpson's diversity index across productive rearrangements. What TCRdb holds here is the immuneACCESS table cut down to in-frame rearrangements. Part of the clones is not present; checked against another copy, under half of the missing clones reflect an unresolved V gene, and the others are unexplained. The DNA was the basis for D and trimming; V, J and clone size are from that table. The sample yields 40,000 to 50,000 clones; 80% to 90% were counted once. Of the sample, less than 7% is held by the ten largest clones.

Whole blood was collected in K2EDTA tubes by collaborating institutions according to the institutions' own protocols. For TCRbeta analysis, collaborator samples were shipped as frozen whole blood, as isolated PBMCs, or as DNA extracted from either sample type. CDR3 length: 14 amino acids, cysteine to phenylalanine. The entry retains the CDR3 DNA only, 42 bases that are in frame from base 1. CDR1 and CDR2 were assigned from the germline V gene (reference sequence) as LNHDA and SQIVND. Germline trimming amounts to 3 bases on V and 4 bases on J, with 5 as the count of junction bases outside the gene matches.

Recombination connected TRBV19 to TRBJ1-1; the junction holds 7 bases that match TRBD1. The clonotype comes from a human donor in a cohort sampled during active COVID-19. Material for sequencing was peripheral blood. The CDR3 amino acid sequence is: CASSIRQGGTEAFF. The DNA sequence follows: TGTGCCAGTAGTATCCGACAGGGAGGCACTGAAGCTTTCTTT.